The 23 T cell receptor beta chains below were found in one sample sequenced in a study of cytomegalovirus exposure and HLA in healthy donors listed by TCRdb under 2017. Libraries were built with the immunoSEQ multiplex PCR assay. Imported from immuneACCESS, the table was reduced by TCRdb to in-frame sequences with V and J called. These copies leave out some clones; in studies compared against another copy, an unresolved V gene accounts for under half, and the cause of the remainder is not known. This sample gives 120,000 or so clones in total; roughly 95% of them show up just once. The top ten constitute approximately 1.5% of the sample. The sequencing input was PBMCs. The receptors were gathered from a man between 18 and 29 years old in good health and CMV-seronegative.

In this sample, this clone turned up once. This chain uses TRBV9 with TRBJ1-4; 7 bases are shared with TRBD1. The CDR3 sequence is 15 residues long. With V trimmed by 2 bases and J by 6 bases, 7 bases remained unmatched. Germline assignment: CDR1 SGDLS and CDR2 YYNGEE. The CDR3 region is CASSVTGRGDEKLFF. CDR3 in DNA: TGTGCCAGCAGCGTGACGGGCAGGGGGGATGAAAAACTGTTTTTT.

V is TRBV2 and J is TRBJ1-4; TRBD1 matches at 8 bases. Germline CDR1 is SNHLY and CDR2 is FYNNEI. The CDR3 is 16 residues long. Trimming took 7 bases from V and 0 from J; bases not matched to a gene: 7. Here the CDR3 DNA reads TGTGCCAGCACCCTGACAGGGGTTGCAACTAATGAAAAACTGTTTTTT. Amino acid sequence: CASTLTGVATNEKLFF.

V gene TRBV7-9 combines with J gene TRBJ1-5; D remains unclear. The CDR3 is 14 residues long. Trimming stripped 4 bases from V and 7 bases from J, with 14 bases between. CDR1 and CDR2 from the germline V gene are SEHNR and FQNEAQ (reference sequence). The CDR3 loop is CASSSVASRQPQHF. DNA for the CDR3: TGTGCCAGCAGCTCAGTGGCCTCCAGGCAGCCCCAGCATTTT.

The chain combines TRBV5-6 with TRBJ1-3; tentatively, D is TRBD1 (5 bases). CDR3 size: 15 residues. Germline-derived CDR1 and CDR2 are SGHDT and YYEEEE. Trimming shortened V by 5 bases and J by 2 bases, and 14 bases separated the two germline ends. In DNA form, the CDR3 reads TGTGCCAGCAGAGGCGGGACGCAACCTGGAAACACCATATATTTT. Translated, it gives CASRGGTQPGNTIYF. Based on the CDR3 plus reference TRBV5-6 and TRBJ1-3, the full variable domain is DAGVTQSPTHLIKTRGQQVTLRCSPKSGHDTVSWYQQALGQGPQFIFQYYEEEERQRGNFPDRFSGHQFPNYSSELNVNALLLGDSALYLCASRGGTQPGNTIYFGEGSWLTVV.

This rearrangement joins TRBV28 to TRBJ1-2; TRBD1 agrees at 7 bases. From germline, CDR1 is MDHEN and CDR2 SYDVKM. The CDR3 consists of 15 residues. V dropped 6 bases and J dropped 5; count of bases not matched to a gene: 12. This CDR3 is CASRKRGPSRYGYTF. The CDR3, as DNA: TGTGCCAGCAGGAAAAGGGGGCCCTCTAGGTATGGCTACACCTTC.

The V gene is TRBV13, the J gene TRBJ2-2, with D possibly TRBD1 on 6 matching bases. Trimming left V 1 base short and J 4 bases short, with 13 bases between. This CDR3 spans 16 amino acids. Germline lookup yields CDR1 PRHDT and CDR2 FYEKMQ (reference sequence). The CDR3 sequence is CASSLAQGIATGELFF. In nucleotides, the CDR3 is TGTGCCAGCAGCTTAGCACAGGGCATCGCCACCGGGGAGCTGTTTTTT.

This rearrangement joins TRBV10-3 to TRBJ1-5; D may be TRBD1 (5 bases). Between the trimmed V and J ends, which lost 6 bases and 0 bases, there was a span of 12 bases. The CDR3 totals 15 residues. CDR1 and CDR2 (germline): ENHRY, SYGVKD. CDR3 protein: CAISGREGSNQPQHF. The CDR3 nucleotides read TGTGCCATCAGCGGCAGGGAAGGTAGCAATCAGCCCCAGCATTTT.

The chain combines TRBV11-2 with TRBJ1-1; a weak D match, TRBD1 (5 bases). The CDR3 contains 14 residues. Trimming removed 2 bases from V and 4 bases from J, with 11 bases in between. Germline-derived CDR1 and CDR2 are SGHAT and FQNNGV. In nucleotides, the CDR3 is TGTGCCAGCAGCTTAATAGGGGTTCGCACTGAAGCTTTCTTT. Translated, it gives CASSLIGVRTEAFF.

The chain is built from TRBV10-3 and TRBJ1-2; D unclear. The CDR3 spans 14 residues. Deletions cut 8 bases from V and 8 bases from J, with 21 bases between. Germline CDR1 and CDR2: ENHRY and SYGVKD. CDR3 coding DNA: TGTGCCATCGCTTCGGTGGTGGAGGTCGGAGGCTACACCTTC. Protein sequence: CAIASVVEVGGYTF.

This chain links TRBV30 with TRBJ1-1, with TRBD1 matching over 7 bases. V shed 0 bases, J shed 6 bases, and the junction held 7 bases outside the gene matches. Germline CDR1 reads GTSNPN; CDR2 reads SVGIG (reference sequence). CDR3 size: 14 residues. The CDR3 loop is CAWSVQTGLAEAFF. In DNA, the CDR3 is TGTGCCTGGAGTGTACAGACAGGGCTCGCTGAAGCTTTCTTT.

The V call is TRBV28, the J call TRBJ1-2; the D is unclear. Trimming removed 1 base from V and 7 bases from J, with 10 bases in between. CDR3 length: 13 residues. Germline V gene lookup returns CDR1 MDHEN and CDR2 SYDVKM. The CDR3 sequence: CASSLYDRGGYTF. The CDR3 DNA reads as TGTGCCAGCAGTTTATACGACCGGGGTGGCTACACCTTC.

The rearrangement joins TRBV25-1 to TRBJ1-2; D is uncertain. Deletions cut 2 bases from V and 4 bases from J, with 11 bases between. This CDR3 spans 14 amino acids. Per the germline V gene, CDR1 is MGHDK and CDR2 is SYGVNS. CDR3 sequence (DNA): TGTGCCAGCAGTGAAATCGTGGGAGGCTATGGCTACACCTTC. Translation: CASSEIVGGYGYTF.

The rearrangement uses TRBV28 and TRBJ2-7; TRBD1 might be the D (5 bases). The germline gives CDR1 MDHEN, CDR2 SYDVKM. V was shortened by 11 bases and J by 2 bases, with 10 bases between the two germline ends. The CDR3 extends over 11 amino acids. CDR3 DNA: TGTGCCTCGCGACAGACCTACGAGCAGTACTTC. Protein sequence: CASRQTYEQYF.

The J gene is TRBJ2-7, the V gene TRBV6-6, with 8 bases lining up with TRBD2. V shed 6 bases and J 5 bases; nucleotides not matched to a gene: 9. Germline-derived CDR1 and CDR2 are MNHNY and SVGAGI (reference sequence). The CDR3 covers 14 residues. For the CDR3, the DNA is TGTGCCAGCAGCAGGAGCGGGAGTGGAAACGAGCAGTACTTC. This gives the protein CASSRSGSGNEQYF.

J is TRBJ2-1 and V is TRBV7-9; D possibly corresponds to TRBD1 (5 bases). The CDR3 has 17 residues. Germline V gene lookup returns CDR1 SEHNR and CDR2 FQNEAQ (reference sequence). Trimming took 5 bases from V and 2 from J, leaving 19 bases between them. For the CDR3, the DNA is TGTGCCAGCAGCACCCCAGGGAAGAGTGGGGCCTACAATGAGCAGTTCTTC. It codes for CASSTPGKSGAYNEQFF.

The chain uses TRBV28 and TRBJ1-5; no clear D. Germline assignment: CDR1 MDHEN and CDR2 SYDVKM. The V gene lost 5 bases and the J gene lost 4 bases, with 12 bases spanning the gap. The CDR3 extends over 14 amino acids. The CDR3 here is CASSRDNRNQPQHF. For the CDR3, the DNA is TGTGCCAGCAGTCGGGATAATAGGAATCAGCCCCAGCATTTT.

This clone was observed once. The J gene is TRBJ2-1, the V gene TRBV29-1; 7 bases align to TRBD2. The V and J ends lost 4 bases and 7 bases, in that order; junction bases with no gene match: 7. This CDR3 contains 13 residues. Germline V gives CDR1 SQVTM, CDR2 ANQGSEA. CDR3 region: CSVARGSENEQFF. The DNA of the CDR3 is TGCAGCGTTGCCCGCGGGAGCGAAAATGAGCAGTTCTTC.

The chain recombines TRBV5-1 with TRBJ2-1, with 9 bases lining up with TRBD2. There are 15 residues in the CDR3. From germline, CDR1 is SGHRS and CDR2 YFSETQ. V shed 0 bases, J shed 6 bases, and the junction held 4 bases outside the gene matches. The CDR3 is CASSLGLAELNEQFF. CDR3 sequence (DNA): TGCGCCAGCAGCTTGGGACTAGCGGAGCTCAATGAGCAGTTCTTC.

This clone was counted once. The chain is built from TRBV7-9 and TRBJ2-5; 7 positions match TRBD1. V shed 5 bases, J shed 2 bases, and the junction held 11 bases outside the gene matches. The CDR3 loop spans 16 amino acids. From germline, CDR1 is SEHNR and CDR2 FQNEAQ (reference sequence). CDR3 sequence: CASSPTGTSDQETQYF. Here the CDR3 DNA reads TGTGCCAGCAGCCCGACAGGGACCAGCGATCAAGAGACCCAGTACTTC.

This clone has a single count. CDR3 nucleotide sequence: TGTGCCAGCAGCGTAGCCCCCAGCGGACCCACAGATACGCAGTATTTT. It is translated as CASSVAPSGPTDTQYF. The chain links TRBV9 to TRBJ2-3, with a tentative D call TRBD2 (5 bases). Deletions cut 0 bases from V and 2 bases from J, with 13 bases between. The CDR3 totals 16 residues. In germline, CDR1 is SGDLS, CDR2 YYNGEE.

The rearrangement links TRBV9 to TRBJ2-3; D may be TRBD2 (5 bases). V was pared by 2 bases and J by 6 bases, with 19 bases between. This CDR3 is 16 amino acids long. Germline loops: CDR1 SGDLS, CDR2 YYNGEE. CDR3 sequence: CASSVQLDHRIDTQYF. The CDR3 bases are TGTGCCAGCAGCGTCCAACTAGACCATCGTATTGATACGCAGTATTTT.

The chain recombines TRBV15 with TRBJ1-4, with unresolved D. The ends were cut back, 0 bases at V and 5 bases at J, with 13 bases in the middle. The CDR3 loop spans 16 amino acids. Germline V CDR1 and CDR2: LNHNV, YYDKDF (reference sequence). This chain's CDR3 is CATSRDIGEVNEKLFF. CDR3 nucleotide sequence: TGTGCCACCAGCAGAGATATAGGAGAAGTAAATGAAAAACTGTTTTTT.

This chain joins TRBV7-2 and TRBJ2-3; 7 bases are shared with TRBD2. With V trimmed by 2 bases and J by 1 base, 6 bases remained unmatched. CDR3 size: 16 residues. The germline V gene has CDR1 SGHTA and CDR2 FQGNSA. CDR3 bases: TGTGCCAGCAGCTTACGGGGCGGGAGACGCACAGATACGCAGTATTTT. Protein: CASSLRGGRRTDTQYF.